This record covers a single TCR beta chain. The germline V gene has CDR1 LNHDA and CDR2 SQIVND (reference sequence). The CDR3 loop spans 18 amino acids. V shed 1 base and J shed 1 base, with 19 bases lying between them. The sample comes from a study of identifying expanded T cells in peripheral blood. Only in-frame clones appear in the TCRdb table, and some are missing; sequencing was by immunoSEQ multiplex PCR. The data hold about 85,000 clones, with 89% observed a single time. The chain recombines TRBV19 with TRBJ1-1, with a weak D call TRBD1 (5 bases). The sequence came from a person aged 18 to 75 in good health. Sequenced material: blood. The CDR3 region is CASSIGGGERLWNTEAFF. The CDR3 DNA follows: TGTGCCAGTAGTATAGGAGGAGGGGAAAGACTATGGAACACTGAAGCTTTCTTT.